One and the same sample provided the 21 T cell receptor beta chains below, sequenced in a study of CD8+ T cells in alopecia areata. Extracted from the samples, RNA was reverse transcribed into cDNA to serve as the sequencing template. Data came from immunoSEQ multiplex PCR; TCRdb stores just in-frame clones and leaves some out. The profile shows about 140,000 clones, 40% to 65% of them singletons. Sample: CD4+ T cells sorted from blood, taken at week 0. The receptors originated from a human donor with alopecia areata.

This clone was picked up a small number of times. The CDR3 loop is CASSWDRSYGYTF. CDR3 DNA sequence: TGTGCCAGCAGCTGGGACAGATCGTATGGCTACACCTTC. This rearrangement joins TRBV5-6 to TRBJ1-2, with TRBD1 matching over 7 bases. The CDR3 consists of 13 residues. CDR1 SGHDT and CDR2 YYEEEE come from the germline V gene. Losses at the gene ends were 3 bases for V and 5 bases for J; bases not matched to a gene: 4. Using reference TRBV5-6 and TRBJ1-2 for the parts outside the CDR3, the full variable domain is DAGVTQSPTHLIKTRGQQVTLRCSPKSGHDTVSWYQQALGQGPQFIFQYYEEEERQRGNFPDRFSGHQFPNYSSELNVNALLLGDSALYLCASSWDRSYGYTFGSGTRLTVV.

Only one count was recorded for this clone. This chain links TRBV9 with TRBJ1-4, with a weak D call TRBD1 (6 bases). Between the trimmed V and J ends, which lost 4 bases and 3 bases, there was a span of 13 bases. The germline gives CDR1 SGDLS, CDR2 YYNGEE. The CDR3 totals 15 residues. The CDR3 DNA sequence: TGTGCCAGCAGCCTCACAGGGCTAGCTAATGAAAAACTGTTTTTT. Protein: CASSLTGLANEKLFF. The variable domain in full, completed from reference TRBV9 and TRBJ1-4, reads DSGVTQTPKHLITATGQRVTLRCSPRSGDLSVYWYQQSLDQGLQFLIQYYNGEERAKGNILERFSAQQFPDLHSELNLSSLELGDSALYFCASSLTGLANEKLFFGSGTQLSVL.

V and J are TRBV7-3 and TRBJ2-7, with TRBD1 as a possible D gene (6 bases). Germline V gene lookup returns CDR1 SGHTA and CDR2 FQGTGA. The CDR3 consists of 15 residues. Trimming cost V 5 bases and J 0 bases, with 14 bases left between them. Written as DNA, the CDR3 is TGTGCCAGCAGCCCTAGGGGGACGGTCTCCTACGAGCAGTACTTC. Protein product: CASSPRGTVSYEQYF.

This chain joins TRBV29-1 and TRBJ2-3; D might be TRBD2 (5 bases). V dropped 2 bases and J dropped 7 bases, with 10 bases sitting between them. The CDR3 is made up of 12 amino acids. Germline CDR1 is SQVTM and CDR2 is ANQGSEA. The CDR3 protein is CSVEFTRNTQYF. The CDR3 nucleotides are TGCAGCGTTGAATTCACTAGGAATACGCAGTATTTT.

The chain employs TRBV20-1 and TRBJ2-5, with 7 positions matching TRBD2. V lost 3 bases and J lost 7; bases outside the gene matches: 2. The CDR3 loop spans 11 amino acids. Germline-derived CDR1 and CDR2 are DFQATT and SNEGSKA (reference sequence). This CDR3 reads CSARPGGTQYF. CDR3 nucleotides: TGCAGTGCTAGGCCGGGGGGGACCCAGTACTTC.

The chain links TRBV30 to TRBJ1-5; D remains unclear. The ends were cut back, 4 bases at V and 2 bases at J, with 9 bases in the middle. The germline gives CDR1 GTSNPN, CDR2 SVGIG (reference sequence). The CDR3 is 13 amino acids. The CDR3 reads CAWNSQGNQPQHF. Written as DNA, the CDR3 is TGTGCCTGGAATTCTCAGGGCAATCAGCCCCAGCATTTT.

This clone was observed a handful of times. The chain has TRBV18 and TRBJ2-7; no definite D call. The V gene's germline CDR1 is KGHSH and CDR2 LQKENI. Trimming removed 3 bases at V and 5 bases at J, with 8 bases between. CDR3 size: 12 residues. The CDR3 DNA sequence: TGTGCCAGCTCACCCGACGAGCACGAGCAGTACTTC. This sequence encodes CASSPDEHEQYF.

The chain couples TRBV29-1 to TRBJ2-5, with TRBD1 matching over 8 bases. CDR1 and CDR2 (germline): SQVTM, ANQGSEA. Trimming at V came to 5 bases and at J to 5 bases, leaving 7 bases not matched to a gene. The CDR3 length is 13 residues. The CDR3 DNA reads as TGCAGCGTTAGGACAGGGATCCGGGAGACCCAGTACTTC. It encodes CSVRTGIRETQYF.

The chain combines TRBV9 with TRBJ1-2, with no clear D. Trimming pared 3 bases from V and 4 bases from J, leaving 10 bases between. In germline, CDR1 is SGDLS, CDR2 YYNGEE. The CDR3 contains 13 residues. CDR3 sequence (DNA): TGTGCCAGCAGCGCCGGTGGTGGCTATGGCTACACCTTC. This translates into CASSAGGGYGYTF.

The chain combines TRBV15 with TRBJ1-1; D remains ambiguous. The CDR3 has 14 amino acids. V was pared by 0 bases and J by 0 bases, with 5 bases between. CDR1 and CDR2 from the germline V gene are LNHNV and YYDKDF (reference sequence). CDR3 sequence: CATSRDYLNTEAFF. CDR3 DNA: TGTGCCACCAGCAGAGATTATCTGAACACTGAAGCTTTCTTT. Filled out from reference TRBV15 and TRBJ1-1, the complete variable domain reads DAMVIQNPRYQVTQFGKPVTLSCSQTLNHNVMYWYQQKSSQAPKLLFHYYDKDFNNEADTPDNFQSRRPNTSFCFLDIRSPGLGDTAMYLCATSRDYLNTEAFFGQGTRLTVV.

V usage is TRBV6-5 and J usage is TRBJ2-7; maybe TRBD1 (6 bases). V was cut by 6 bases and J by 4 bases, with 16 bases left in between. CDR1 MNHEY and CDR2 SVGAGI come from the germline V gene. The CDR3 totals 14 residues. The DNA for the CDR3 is TGTGCCAGCAGAAGGGTACAGGGAAGTTACGAGCAGTACTTC. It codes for CASRRVQGSYEQYF.

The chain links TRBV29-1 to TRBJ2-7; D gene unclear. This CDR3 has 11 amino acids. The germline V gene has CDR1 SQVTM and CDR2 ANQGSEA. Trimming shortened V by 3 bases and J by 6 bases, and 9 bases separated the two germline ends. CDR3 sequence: CSVEIWGEQYF. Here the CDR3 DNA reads TGCAGCGTTGAGATCTGGGGCGAGCAGTACTTC.

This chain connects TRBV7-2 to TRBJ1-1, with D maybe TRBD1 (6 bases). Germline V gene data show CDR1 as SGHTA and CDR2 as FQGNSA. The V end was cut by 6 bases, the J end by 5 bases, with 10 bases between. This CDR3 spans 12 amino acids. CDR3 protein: CASRDSLTEAFF. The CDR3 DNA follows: TGTGCCAGCAGGGACAGTTTGACTGAAGCTTTCTTT.

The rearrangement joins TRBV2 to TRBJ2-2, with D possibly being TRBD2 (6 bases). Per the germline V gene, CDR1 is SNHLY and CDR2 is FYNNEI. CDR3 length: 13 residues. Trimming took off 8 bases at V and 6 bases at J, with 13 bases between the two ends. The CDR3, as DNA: TGTGCCAGCGGAGGGGAGGTTTCCGGGGAGCTGTTTTTT. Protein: CASGGEVSGELFF.

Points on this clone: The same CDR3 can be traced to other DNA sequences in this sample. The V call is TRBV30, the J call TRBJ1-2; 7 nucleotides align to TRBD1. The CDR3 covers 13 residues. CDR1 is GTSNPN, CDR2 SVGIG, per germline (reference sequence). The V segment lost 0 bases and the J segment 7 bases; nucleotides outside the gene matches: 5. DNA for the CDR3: TGTGCCTGGAGTGTCGACAGGGTCGGTGGCTACACCTTC. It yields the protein CAWSVDRVGGYTF.

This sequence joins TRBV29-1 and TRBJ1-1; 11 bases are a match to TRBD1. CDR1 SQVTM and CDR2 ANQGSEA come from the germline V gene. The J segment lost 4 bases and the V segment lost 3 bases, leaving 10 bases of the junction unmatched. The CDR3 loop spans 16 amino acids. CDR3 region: CSVDPGTGGWGTEAFF. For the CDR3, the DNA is TGCAGCGTTGACCCCGGGACAGGGGGATGGGGCACTGAAGCTTTCTTT.

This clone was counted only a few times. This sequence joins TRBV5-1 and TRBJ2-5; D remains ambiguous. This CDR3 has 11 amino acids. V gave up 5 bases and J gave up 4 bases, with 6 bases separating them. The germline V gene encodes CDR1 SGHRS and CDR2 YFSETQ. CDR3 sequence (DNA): TGCGCCAGCAGATCTGGAGAGACCCAGTACTTC. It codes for CASRSGETQYF.

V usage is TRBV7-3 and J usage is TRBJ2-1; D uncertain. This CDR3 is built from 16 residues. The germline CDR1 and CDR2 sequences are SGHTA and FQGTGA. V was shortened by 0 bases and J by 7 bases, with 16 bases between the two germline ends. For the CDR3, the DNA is TGTGCCAGCAGCTTAACCCCCGATAAGCCCATAAATGAGCAGTTCTTC. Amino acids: CASSLTPDKPINEQFF.

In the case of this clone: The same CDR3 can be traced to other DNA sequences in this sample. CDR3: CSAFVVSGTEAFF. CDR3 sequence (DNA): TGCAGCGCATTCGTGGTTTCGGGCACTGAAGCTTTCTTT. The chain is built from TRBV29-1 and TRBJ1-1, with unresolved D. CDR3 length: 13 residues. The germline V gene has CDR1 SQVTM and CDR2 ANQGSEA. V was pared by 7 bases and J by 4 bases, with 16 bases between.

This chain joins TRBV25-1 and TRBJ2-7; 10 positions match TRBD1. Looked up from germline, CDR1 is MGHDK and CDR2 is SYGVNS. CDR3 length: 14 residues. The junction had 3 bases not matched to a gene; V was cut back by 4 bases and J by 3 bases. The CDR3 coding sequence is TGTGCCAGCAGTGCCCGGGACAGGGGCTACGAGCAGTACTTC. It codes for CASSARDRGYEQYF.

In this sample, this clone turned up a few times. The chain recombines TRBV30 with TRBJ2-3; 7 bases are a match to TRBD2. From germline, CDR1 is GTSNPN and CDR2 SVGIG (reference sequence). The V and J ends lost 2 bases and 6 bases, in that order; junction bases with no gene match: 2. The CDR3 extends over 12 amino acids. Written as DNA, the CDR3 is TGTGCCTGGAGTCCGACTAGCGATACGCAGTATTTT. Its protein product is CAWSPTSDTQYF.